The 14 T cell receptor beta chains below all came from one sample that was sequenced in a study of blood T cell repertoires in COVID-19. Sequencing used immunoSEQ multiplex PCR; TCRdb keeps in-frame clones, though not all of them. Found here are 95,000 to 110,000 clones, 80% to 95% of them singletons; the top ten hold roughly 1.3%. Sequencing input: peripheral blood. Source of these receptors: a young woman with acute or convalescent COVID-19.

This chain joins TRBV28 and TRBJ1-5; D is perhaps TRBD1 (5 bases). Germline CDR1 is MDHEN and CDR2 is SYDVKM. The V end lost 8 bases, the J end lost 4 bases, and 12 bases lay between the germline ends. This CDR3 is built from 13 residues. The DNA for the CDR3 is TGTGCCAGCTATACAGGTCCTAATCAGCCCCAGCATTTT. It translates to CASYTGPNQPQHF.

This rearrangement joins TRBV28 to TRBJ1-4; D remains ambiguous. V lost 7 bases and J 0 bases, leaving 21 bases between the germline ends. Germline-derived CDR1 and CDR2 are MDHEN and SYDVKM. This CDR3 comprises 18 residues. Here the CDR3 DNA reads TGTGCCAGCACCATCCGATGGGCGGGTTCGGCAACTAATGAAAAACTGTTTTTT. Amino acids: CASTIRWAGSATNEKLFF.

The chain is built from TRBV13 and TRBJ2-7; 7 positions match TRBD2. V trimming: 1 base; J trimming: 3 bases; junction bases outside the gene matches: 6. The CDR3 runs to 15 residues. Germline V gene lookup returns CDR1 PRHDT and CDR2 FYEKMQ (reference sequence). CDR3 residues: CASSLAGGRYYEQYF. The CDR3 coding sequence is TGTGCCAGCAGCTTAGCGGGGGGTCGGTACTACGAGCAGTACTTC.

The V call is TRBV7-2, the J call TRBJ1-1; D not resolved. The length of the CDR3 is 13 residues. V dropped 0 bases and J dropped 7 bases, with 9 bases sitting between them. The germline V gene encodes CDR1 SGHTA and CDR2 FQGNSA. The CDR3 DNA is TGTGCCAGCAGCTTAGCGGGCCTTAATGAAGCTTTCTTT. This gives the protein CASSLAGLNEAFF.

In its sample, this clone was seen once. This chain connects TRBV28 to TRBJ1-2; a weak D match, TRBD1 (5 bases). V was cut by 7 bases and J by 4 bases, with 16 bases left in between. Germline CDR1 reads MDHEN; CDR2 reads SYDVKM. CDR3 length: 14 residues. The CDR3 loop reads CASTSSRVGYGYTF. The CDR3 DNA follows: TGTGCCAGCACCTCCTCCAGGGTTGGCTATGGCTACACCTTC.

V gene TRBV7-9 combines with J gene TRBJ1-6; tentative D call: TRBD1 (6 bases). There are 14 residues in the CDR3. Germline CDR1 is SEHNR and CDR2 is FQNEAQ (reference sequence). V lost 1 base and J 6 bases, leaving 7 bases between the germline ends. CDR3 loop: CASSLEGVNSPLHF. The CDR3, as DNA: TGTGCCAGCAGCTTAGAGGGGGTTAATTCACCCCTCCACTTT.

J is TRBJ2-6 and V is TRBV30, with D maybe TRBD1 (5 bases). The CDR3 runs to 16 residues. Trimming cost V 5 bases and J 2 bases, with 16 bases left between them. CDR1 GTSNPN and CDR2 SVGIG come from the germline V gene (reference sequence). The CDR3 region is CAWGNFIGAGANVLTF. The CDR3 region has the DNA TGTGCCTGGGGCAACTTCATAGGGGCTGGGGCCAACGTCCTGACTTTC.

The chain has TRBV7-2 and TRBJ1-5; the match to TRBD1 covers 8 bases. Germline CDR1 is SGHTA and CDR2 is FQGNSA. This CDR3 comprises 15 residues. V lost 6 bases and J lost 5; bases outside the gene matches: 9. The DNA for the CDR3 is TGTGCCAGCAGTCGACAGGGGCGCGGAGATCAGCCCCAGCATTTT. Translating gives CASSRQGRGDQPQHF.

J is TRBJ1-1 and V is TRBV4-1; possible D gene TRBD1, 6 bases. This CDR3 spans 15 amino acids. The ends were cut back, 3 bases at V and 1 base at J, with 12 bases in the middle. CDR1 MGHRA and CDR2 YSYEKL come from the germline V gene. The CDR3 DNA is TGCGCCAGCAGCCATGTGGGGGCGCAGAACACTGAAGCTTTCTTT. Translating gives CASSHVGAQNTEAFF.

The CDR3, as DNA: TGTGCCAGCAGTTTACGGGACAGGGACACTGAGCAGTTCTTC. Amino acids: CASSLRDRDTEQFF. The rearrangement links TRBV28 to TRBJ2-1, with 9 bases matching TRBD1. Per the germline V gene, CDR1 is MDHEN and CDR2 is SYDVKM. The junction had 5 bases not matched to a gene; V was cut back by 2 bases and J by 9 bases. The CDR3 is made up of 14 amino acids.

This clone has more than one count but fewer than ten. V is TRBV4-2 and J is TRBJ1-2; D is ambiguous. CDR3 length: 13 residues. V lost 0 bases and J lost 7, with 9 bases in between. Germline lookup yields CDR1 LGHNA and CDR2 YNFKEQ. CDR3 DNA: TGTGCCAGCAGCCAAGAGCAGACTGGTGGCTACACCTTC. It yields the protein CASSQEQTGGYTF.

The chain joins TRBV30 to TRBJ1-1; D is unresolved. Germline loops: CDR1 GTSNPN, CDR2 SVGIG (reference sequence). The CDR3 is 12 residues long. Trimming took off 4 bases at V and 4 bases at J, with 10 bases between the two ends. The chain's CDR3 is CAWTTVPTEAFF. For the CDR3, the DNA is TGTGCCTGGACAACGGTGCCCACTGAAGCTTTCTTT.

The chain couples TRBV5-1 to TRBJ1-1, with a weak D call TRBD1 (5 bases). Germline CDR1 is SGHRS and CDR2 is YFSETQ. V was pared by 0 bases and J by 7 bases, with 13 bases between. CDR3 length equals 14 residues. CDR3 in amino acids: CASSLGREEDEAFF. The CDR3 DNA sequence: TGCGCCAGCAGCTTGGGCAGGGAGGAGGATGAAGCTTTCTTT.

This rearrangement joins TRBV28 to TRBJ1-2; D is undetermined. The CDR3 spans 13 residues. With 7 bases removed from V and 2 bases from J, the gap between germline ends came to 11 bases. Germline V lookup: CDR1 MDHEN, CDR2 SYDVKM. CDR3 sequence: CASIEGSNYGYTF. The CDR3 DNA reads TGTGCCAGCATAGAGGGTTCCAACTATGGCTACACCTTC.